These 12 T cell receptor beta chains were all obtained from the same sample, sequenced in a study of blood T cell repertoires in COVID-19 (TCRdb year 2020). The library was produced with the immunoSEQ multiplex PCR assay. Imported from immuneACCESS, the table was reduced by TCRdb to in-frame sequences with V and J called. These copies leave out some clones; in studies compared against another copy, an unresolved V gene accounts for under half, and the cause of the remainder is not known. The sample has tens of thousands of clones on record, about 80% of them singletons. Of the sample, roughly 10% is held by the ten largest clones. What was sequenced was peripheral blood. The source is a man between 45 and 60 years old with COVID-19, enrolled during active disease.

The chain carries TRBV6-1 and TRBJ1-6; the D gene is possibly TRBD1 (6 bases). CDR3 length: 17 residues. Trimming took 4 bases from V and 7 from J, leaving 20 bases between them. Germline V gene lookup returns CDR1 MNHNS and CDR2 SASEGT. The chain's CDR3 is CASSATHTGLRNSPLHF. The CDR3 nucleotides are TGTGCCAGCAGTGCTACTCATACAGGGTTGAGGAATTCACCCCTCCACTTT.

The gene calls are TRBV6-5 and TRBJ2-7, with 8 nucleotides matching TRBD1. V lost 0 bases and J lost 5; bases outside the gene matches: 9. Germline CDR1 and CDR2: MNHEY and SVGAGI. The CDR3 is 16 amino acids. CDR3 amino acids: CASSYSNRGELNEQYF. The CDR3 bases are TGTGCCAGCAGTTACTCGAACAGGGGGGAATTGAACGAGCAGTACTTC.

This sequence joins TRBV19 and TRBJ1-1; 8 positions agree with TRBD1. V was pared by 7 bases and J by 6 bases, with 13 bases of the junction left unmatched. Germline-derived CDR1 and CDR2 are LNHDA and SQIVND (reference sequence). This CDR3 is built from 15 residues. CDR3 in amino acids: CASNNPQGVNAEAFF. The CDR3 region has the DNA TGTGCCAGTAACAACCCACAGGGGGTTAACGCTGAAGCTTTCTTT.

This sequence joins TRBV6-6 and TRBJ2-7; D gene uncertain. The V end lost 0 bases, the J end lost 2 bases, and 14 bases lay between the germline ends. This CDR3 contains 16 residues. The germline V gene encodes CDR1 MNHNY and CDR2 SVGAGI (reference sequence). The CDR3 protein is CASSYSRSAETYEQYF. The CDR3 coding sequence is TGTGCCAGCAGTTACTCGCGAAGCGCCGAAACCTACGAGCAGTACTTC.

This chain's CDR3 is CASSKDRGGPYEQYF. The CDR3 DNA reads as TGCGCCAGCAGCAAGGACAGGGGAGGACCCTACGAGCAGTACTTC. The chain couples TRBV5-1 to TRBJ2-7; 9 bases line up with TRBD1. V lost 4 bases to trimming and J lost 2 bases; unmatched junction nucleotides: 7. Germline-derived CDR1 and CDR2 are SGHRS and YFSETQ. CDR3 length: 15 amino acids.

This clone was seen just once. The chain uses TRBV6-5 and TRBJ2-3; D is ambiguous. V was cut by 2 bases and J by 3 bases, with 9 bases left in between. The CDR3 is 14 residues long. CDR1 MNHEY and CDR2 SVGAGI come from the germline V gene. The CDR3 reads CASSYGAQTDTQYF. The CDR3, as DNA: TGTGCCAGCAGTTACGGTGCCCAGACAGATACGCAGTATTTT.

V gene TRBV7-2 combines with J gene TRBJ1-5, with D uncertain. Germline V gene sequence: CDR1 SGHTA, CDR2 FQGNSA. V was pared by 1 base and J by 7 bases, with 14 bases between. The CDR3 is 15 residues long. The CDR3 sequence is CASSLDGQSTQPQHF. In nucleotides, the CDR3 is TGTGCCAGCAGCTTAGATGGGCAGTCCACGCAGCCCCAGCATTTT.

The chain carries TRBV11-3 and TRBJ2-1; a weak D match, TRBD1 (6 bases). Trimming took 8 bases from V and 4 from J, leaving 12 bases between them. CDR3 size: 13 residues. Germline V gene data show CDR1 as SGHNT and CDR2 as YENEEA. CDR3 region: CASQGGPYNEQFF. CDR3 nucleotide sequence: TGTGCCAGCCAAGGGGGACCGTACAATGAGCAGTTCTTC.

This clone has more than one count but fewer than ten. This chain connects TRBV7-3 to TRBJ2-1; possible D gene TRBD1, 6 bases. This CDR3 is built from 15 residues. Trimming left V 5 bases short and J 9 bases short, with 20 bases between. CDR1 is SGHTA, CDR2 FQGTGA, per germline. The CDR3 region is CASSNEGTPASEQFF. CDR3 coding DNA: TGTGCCAGCAGCAACGAGGGGACACCAGCCAGTGAGCAGTTCTTC.

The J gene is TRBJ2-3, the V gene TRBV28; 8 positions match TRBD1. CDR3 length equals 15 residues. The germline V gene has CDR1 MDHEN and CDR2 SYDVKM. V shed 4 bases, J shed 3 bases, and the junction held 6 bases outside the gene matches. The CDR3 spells CASSSTGQVTDTQYF. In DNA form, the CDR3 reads TGTGCCAGCAGTTCAACGGGACAGGTGACAGATACGCAGTATTTT. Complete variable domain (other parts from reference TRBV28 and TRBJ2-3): DVKVTQSSRYLVKRTGEKVFLECVQDMDHENMFWYRQDPGLGLRLIYFSYDVKMKEKGDIPEGYSVSREKKERFSLILESASTNQTSMYLCASSSTGQVTDTQYFGPGTRLTVL.

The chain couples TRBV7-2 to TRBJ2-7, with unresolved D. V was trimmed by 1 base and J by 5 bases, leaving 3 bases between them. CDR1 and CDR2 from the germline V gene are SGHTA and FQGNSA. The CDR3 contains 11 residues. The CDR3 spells CASSLEHEQYF. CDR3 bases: TGTGCCAGCAGCTTAGAGCACGAGCAGTACTTC.

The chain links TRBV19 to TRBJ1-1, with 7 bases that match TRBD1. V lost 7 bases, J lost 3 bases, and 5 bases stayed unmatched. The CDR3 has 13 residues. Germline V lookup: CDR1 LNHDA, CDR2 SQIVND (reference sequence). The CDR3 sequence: CASTLDRYTEAFF. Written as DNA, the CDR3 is TGTGCCAGTACCTTGGACAGGTACACTGAAGCTTTCTTT.